The rows below give T cell receptor beta chains drawn from one sample of a study of T-cell memory formation after mild COVID-19. TCRdb passed the 5' RACE reads through MiXCR, listing each CDR3 protein once. The sample holds around 430,000 distinct CDR3 sequences; more than 15% are singletons and the top ten take roughly 21%. The sequenced material came from PBMCs or a T cell subset sorted from them (not recorded which). These receptor sequences come from a man younger than 35 who had mild COVID-19 (a few samples of this study predate the infection). Cell type and time point are not known. Both conserved end residues are part of each CDR3. The D gene is left open where the match is weak. The size of a clone is reported for some rows only, either as once, few or many, or as a class for expanded clones.

>-|-|TRBV4-3|TRBJ2-4
TGCGCCAGCAGCCCCCGAGGGGGGGGCCTTCAGTACTTC
CASSPRGGGLQYF
>TRBD1|few|TRBV4-1|TRBJ2-1
TGCGCCAGCAGGGGACAGGGGGCAAATGAGCAGTTCTTC
CASRGQGANEQFF
>-|few|TRBV6-1|TRBJ2-1
TGTGCCAGCAGTCCGGAGGTCGGGGACAATGAGCAGTTCTTC
CASSPEVGDNEQFF
>-|-|TRBV5-1|TRBJ2-3
TGCGCCAGCAGCGTCGACTACCTTGATACGCAGTATTTT
CASSVDYLDTQYF
>-|few|TRBV7-2|TRBJ1-6
TGTGCCAGCAGCTTAGGGGGGATTAGTTATAATTCACCCCTCCACTTT
CASSLGGISYNSPLHF
>-|many|TRBV20-1|TRBJ1-1
TGCAGTGCTAGAGTCGGGGGCGCCAACACTGAAGCTTTCTTT
CSARVGGANTEAFF
>-|few|TRBV7-8|TRBJ2-7
TGTGCCAGCAGCTTATCCTTAAGCTCCTACGAGCAGTACTTC
CASSLSLSSYEQYF
>-|-|TRBV7-9|TRBJ2-7
TGTGCCAGCAGCTTAGCGGCCTCCTACGAGCAGTACTTC
CASSLAASYEQYF
>TRBD2|-|TRBV6-2/TRBV6-3|TRBJ2-1
TGTGCCAGCAATCATCCCCTAGCGGGCGCCTACAATGAGCAGTTCTTC
CASNHPLAGAYNEQFF
>-|many|TRBV6-5|TRBJ1-5
TGTGCCAGCAGTCGACGTGAGTATCCTAATCAGCCCCAGCATTTT
CASSRREYPNQPQHF
>-|-|TRBV30|TRBJ1-5
TGTGCCTGGAACCCTGGCACCAATCAGCCCCAGCATTTT
CAWNPGTNQPQHF
>-|-|TRBV7-9|TRBJ2-7
TGTGCCAGCAGCCGATCGGGCTCCTACGAGCAGTACTTC
CASSRSGSYEQYF
>-|-|TRBV21-1|TRBJ1-1
TGTGCCAGCAGCCCGTTCGGAAACATGAACACTGAAGCTTTCTTT
CASSPFGNMNTEAFF
>-|few|TRBV5-1|TRBJ2-2
TGCGCCAGCAGCTTGGCAGGGTTGGGTTCCGGGGAGCTGTTTTTT
CASSLAGLGSGELFF
>-|-|TRBV6-5|TRBJ1-6
TGTGCCAGCAGTTACTCCGGAAATTCACCCCTCCACTTT
CASSYSGNSPLHF
>-|-|TRBV12-3/TRBV12-4|TRBJ2-3
TGTGCCAGCAGTTTTGGGGACACAGATACGCAGTATTTT
CASSFGDTDTQYF
>-|-|TRBV19|TRBJ2-7
TGTGCCAGTAGTATCTGGCCCCCAGGGCACGAGCAGTACTTC
CASSIWPPGHEQYF
>-|-|TRBV5-1|TRBJ2-2
TGCGCCAGCCGTATCGAAGGGACCGGGGAGCTGTTTTTT
CASRIEGTGELFF
>TRBD1|many|TRBV2|TRBJ1-2
TGTGCCAGCCTAAATAGTCTGGGGACAGCAGCCACCTTC
CASLNSLGTAATF
>-|many|TRBV5-1|TRBJ2-7
TGCGCCAGCAGCTTGGGGGGGAACCACGAGCAGTACTTC
CASSLGGNHEQYF
>-|-|TRBV3-1|TRBJ1-6
TGTGCCAGCAGCCAAGGTGATAGAAATTCACCCCTCCACTTT
CASSQGDRNSPLHF
>-|-|TRBV7-2|TRBJ1-1
TGTGCCAGCAGCTTAGCGCTGGGCGAGAACACTGAAGCTTTCTTT
CASSLALGENTEAFF
>-|-|TRBV7-9|TRBJ1-1
TGTGCCAGCAGCCCCGGCGGGGGTTATGATAGCACTGAAGCTTTCTTT
CASSPGGGYDSTEAFF
>-|-|TRBV28|TRBJ2-3
TGTGCCAGCAGTCTAGATCAAGGTACGCAGTATTTT
CASSLDQGTQYF
>TRBD1|-|TRBV5-1|TRBJ2-5
TGCGCCAGCAGCTTGGGTTTCCGGACAGGGGTGGAGGAGACCCAGTACTTC
CASSLGFRTGVEETQYF
>-|-|TRBV5-1|TRBJ2-1
TGCGCCAGCAGCTTGTGGGGGCCAGGAAATGAGCAGTTCTTC
CASSLWGPGNEQFF
>-|-|TRBV13|TRBJ2-7
TGTGCCAGCAGCTTAGGGGTGGGACAACACGAGCAGTACTTC
CASSLGVGQHEQYF
>TRBD1|few|TRBV4-1|TRBJ1-5
TGCGCCAGCGCGACAGGGGGATCGAGCAATCAGCCCCAGCATTTT
CASATGGSSNQPQHF
>-|-|TRBV30|TRBJ2-7
TGTGCCTGGAGTGTAGGAGGTCCCCCCTACGAGCAGTACTTC
CAWSVGGPPYEQYF
>-|-|TRBV4-2|TRBJ1-2
TGTGCCAGCAGCCAAGAAGTCCTACAGGGTGGCTACACCTTC
CASSQEVLQGGYTF
>-|many|TRBV6-5|TRBJ2-3
TGTGCCAGCAGTGATACCTCCCGGGCCCTAGGCACAGATACGCAGTATTTT
CASSDTSRALGTDTQYF
>-|-|TRBV24-1|TRBJ2-5
TGTGCCACCGGACGGGAGACCCAGTACTTC
CATGRETQYF
>TRBD1|-|TRBV5-1|TRBJ2-2
TGCGCCAGCAGCAGTCTTAGACAGGGGGCGAACACCGGGGAGCTGTTTTTT
CASSSLRQGANTGELFF
>-|-|TRBV29-1|TRBJ2-2
TGCAGCGTTCATCCCACAGGGTTGGACACCGGGGAGCTGTTTTTT
CSVHPTGLDTGELFF
>-|few|TRBV19|TRBJ2-4
TGTGCCAGTAGTTATCCGGCAGAAGCCAAAAACATTCAGTACTTC
CASSYPAEAKNIQYF
>-|-|TRBV27|TRBJ1-3
TGTGCCAGCAGTCCACGGATTGGGTCTGGAAACACCATATATTTT
CASSPRIGSGNTIYF
>-|few|TRBV20-1|TRBJ2-1
TGCAGTGCTTCTACCGGGACACTCAATGAGCAGTTCTTC
CSASTGTLNEQFF
>TRBD1|-|TRBV5-4|TRBJ2-7
TGTGCCAGCAGCTTTGGGGACAGGTCCGCCTACGAGCAGTACTTC
CASSFGDRSAYEQYF
>TRBD1|-|TRBV12-3/TRBV12-4|TRBJ2-7
TGTGCCAGCAGTTTCTTGACGCTGACAGGGGACTACGAGCAGTACTTC
CASSFLTLTGDYEQYF
>-|-|TRBV11-2|TRBJ1-1
TGTGCCAGCAGCTTAACCCCCGGGACACCGAACACTGAAGCTTTCTTT
CASSLTPGTPNTEAFF
>TRBD2|many|TRBV7-3|TRBJ2-1
TGTGCCAGCAGCTTAACCAGCGGGGGGATAAATGAGCAGTTCTTC
CASSLTSGGINEQFF
>TRBD2|few|TRBV6-6|TRBJ2-3
TGTGCCAGCAGAAGCGGGGGGATTAGCACAGATACGCAGTATTTT
CASRSGGISTDTQYF
>TRBD1|few|TRBV12-3/TRBV12-4|TRBJ1-1
TGTGCCAGCAGTTTGAGGGACAGGGGTTTTGCTTTCTTT
CASSLRDRGFAFF
>-|-|TRBV7-6|TRBJ1-2
TGTGCCAGCAGCCCCGATTTAAGGGGAAGCGGCTACACCTTC
CASSPDLRGSGYTF
>-|few|TRBV28|TRBJ1-1
TGTGCCAGCACCGTTGCGGCCCGGGGCACTGAAGCTTTCTTT
CASTVAARGTEAFF
>-|few|TRBV12-3/TRBV12-4|TRBJ1-2
TGTGCCAGCAATCCCCACAGGCACTATGGCTACACCTTC
CASNPHRHYGYTF
>TRBD1|-|TRBV3-1|TRBJ1-1
TGTGCCAGCAGCCAGAACGACAGGGGCACTGAAGCTTTCTTT
CASSQNDRGTEAFF
>TRBD1|-|TRBV6-1|TRBJ2-7
TGTGCCAGCAGGGGGGTCGGGACAGGGGAATACAACGAGCAGTACTTC
CASRGVGTGEYNEQYF
>TRBD1|few|TRBV7-2|TRBJ2-5
TGTGCCAGCAGCTTAGCCCCAGGGGGAGAGGGGTACTTC
CASSLAPGGEGYF
>-|-|TRBV7-9|TRBJ1-2
TGTGCCAGCACCATCACCGGGACCTTAGGCGGCTACACCTTC
CASTITGTLGGYTF
>TRBD1|-|TRBV18|TRBJ1-5
TGTGCCAGCTCACCAAGGGGGACAGGGGTGGGACAGCCCCAGCATTTT
CASSPRGTGVGQPQHF
>TRBD2|-|TRBV29-1|TRBJ2-5
TGCAGCGTTGAGGCGGGGGGTAGGTCCTTC
CSVEAGGRSF
>TRBD1|-|TRBV6-5|TRBJ1-1
TGTGCCAGCAAATTCACCCGGGACAGCACTGAAGCTTTCTTT
CASKFTRDSTEAFF
>-|-|TRBV30|TRBJ2-5
TGTGCCTGGAGGGCCGGGTTTGGGTACCAAGAGACCCAGTACTTC
CAWRAGFGYQETQYF
>-|few|TRBV28|TRBJ1-2
TGTGCCAGCAGTTTATGGACAAGGACACTGAACTATGGCTACACCTTC
CASSLWTRTLNYGYTF
>-|many|TRBV28|TRBJ2-3
TGTGCCAGCAGTGATTTGGCTTTTGCGCAGTATTTT
CASSDLAFAQYF